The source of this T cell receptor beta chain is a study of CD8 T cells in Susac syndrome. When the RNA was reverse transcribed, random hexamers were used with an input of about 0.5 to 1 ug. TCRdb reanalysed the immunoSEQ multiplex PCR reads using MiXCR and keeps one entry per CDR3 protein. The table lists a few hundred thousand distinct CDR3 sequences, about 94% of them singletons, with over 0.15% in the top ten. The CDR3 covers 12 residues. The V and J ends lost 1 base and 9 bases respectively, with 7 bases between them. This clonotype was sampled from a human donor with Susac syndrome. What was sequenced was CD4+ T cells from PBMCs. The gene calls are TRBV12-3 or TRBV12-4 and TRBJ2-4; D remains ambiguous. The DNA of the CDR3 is TGTGCCAGCAGTTTAGGGTCGGGCATTCAGTACTTC. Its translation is CASSLGSGIQYF.